This T cell receptor beta chain was identified during a study of Ad26.COV2.S vaccination and SARS-CoV-2 variants (dated by TCRdb to about 2021). Regarding the research as a whole: Vaccine-arm donors came from COV1001, a multicentre, randomized, double-blind, placebo-controlled phase I-IIa trial of Ad26.COV2.S in healthy adults. Trial participants were randomized into five groups of five, in which low-dose or high-dose Ad26.COV2.S was given once or twice, or placebo was given on both occasions. Ad26.COV2.S was administered intramuscularly at a dose of 5x10^10 or 1x10^11 viral particles, either as one shot or as two shots given 56 days apart. Throughout the experiments and outcome assessment, investigators stayed blinded to trial group allocation. The TCR-sequenced set comprised approximately 32 samples: some 20 Ad26.COV2.S vaccine recipients, 5 placebo recipients and 8 SARS-CoV-2 convalescent individuals. The specificity and breadth of SARS-CoV-2-reactive T cell receptors after Ad26.COV2.S vaccination were assessed by TCRbeta repertoire sequencing.

The cysteine opens and the phenylalanine closes a CDR3 of 12 amino acids. Only the CDR3 portion is preserved as DNA: 36 bases, with reading frame beginning at the first base. V and J lose 2 bases and 6 bases, and a span of 7 bases separates them. General findings and caveats noted by the study authors: Ad26.COV2.S recipients had higher spike-specific TCR breadth than placebo recipients (P = 0.0014). The study lacked the statistical power to compare responses across vaccine doses or regimens. It was noted by the authors that total T cell responses may have been underestimated by the TCR breadth and depth analyses. After vaccination, substantial breadth of spike-specific CD8+ and CD4+ T cell responses was reported. Comparable non-spike TCR breadth was observed between vaccine and placebo recipients, consistent with only spike being contained in the vaccine.

Per the publication, the treatment or condition label means: some 20 received Ad26.COV2.S at low or high dose, single or two shots; about 5 received placebo; per-sample allocation not given. Repertoires of vaccine and placebo recipients were sequenced from samples taken on day 63 after the first injection. Between 29 July and 7 August 2020, Cohort 1b enrolled some 25 adults aged 18-55 years at one site in Boston, USA. Ad26.COV2.S was a replication-incompetent adenovirus type 26 vector that expressed a prefusion-stabilized SARS-CoV-2 spike protein derived from the original Wuhan strain. TCRbeta CDR3 regions were sequenced with the immunoSEQ Assay. After extraction, genomic DNA underwent amplification by bias-controlled multiplex PCR, followed by high-throughput sequencing. Turning to the authors' computational methods: To quantify the absolute abundance of every unique TCRbeta CDR3 region, sequences were collapsed and filtered. T cell fraction was estimated by normalization of TCRbeta template counts to usable DNA, with usable DNA being measured through amplification of reference genes present in all nucleated cells. Repertoire TCRs were annotated as SARS-CoV-2-specific by exact matching of V gene, CDR3 amino acid sequence and J gene to a known reactive TCR set. The reference SARS-CoV-2 TCR set came from MIRA and was filtered for enrichment in COVID-19-positive ImmuneCODE repertoires, removing public or cross-reactive TCRs. Using the MIRA antigens, annotated TCRs were further analysed by specific ORF or by position within an ORF. Breadth was defined as the number of annotated unique rearrangements divided by the total number of unique productive rearrangements, and depth was defined as the summed frequency of the annotated unique rearrangements. Group comparisons of TCR breadth used two-sided Wilcoxon rank-sum tests. As stored in TCRdb, this immuneACCESS dataset retains in-frame rearrangements with V and J assigned. A fraction of the clones does not appear; measured against another copy, unresolved V genes explain less than half of the discrepancy, and the remainder lacks a known reason. Clone size and V and J calls were adopted from that table, with D and trimming inferred from the DNA. The table for this sample lists about half a million clones; about nine tenths of them were counted only once. The ten largest clones represent more than 1.5% of the sample.

Regarding this clone: There is no known antigen for this receptor. No base quality values were provided; no much bigger clone lies one nucleotide off.

The chain uses TRBV12-3 or TRBV12-4 and TRBJ1-1; the D gene assignment is ambiguous. Sequenced here: peripheral blood, sampled in a trial of Ad26.COV2.S vaccine versus placebo. This TCR was recovered from a person between 18 and 65 years old who received the Ad26.COV2.S COVID-19 vaccine or a placebo. The DNA is as follows: TGTGCCAGCAGTTTACGAGAGGCTGAAGCTTTCTTT. It codes for CASSLREAEAFF.